The clone carrying this T cell receptor (beta chain) was seen only a few times. Its antigen is unidentified. This specimen comes from a study of T cell repertoires in cytomegalovirus infection. About the study: CMV infection together with matching HLA type was indicated by public TCR beta signatures. Regarding the study as a whole: Carriers of CMV and the relevant HLA type were discriminated by public TCR beta frequency. HLA-C-restricted CMV-specific TCR beta clonotypes prevailed in the ex vivo response.

In TCRdb, the reads were re-called with MiXCR into one record per CDR3 protein. The data show fewer than 550,000 distinct CDR3 sequences, with approximately 26% seen just once and roughly an eighth held by the top ten. The CDR3 runs to 16 residues. Germline-derived CDR1 and CDR2 are SGHVS and FNYEAQ. The V segment lost 1 base and the J segment 4 bases; nucleotides outside the gene matches: 6. Sequencing used PBMCs. The chain employs TRBV7-6 and TRBJ2-2; 7 bases match TRBD2. This TCR was recovered from a human donor in good health (CMV status not recorded). Some clones in this sample may be carry-over from other donors' samples. The CDR3 coding sequence is TGTGCCAGCAGCTTAGATGGGGACTACTTCACCGGGGAGCTGTTTTTT. Its translation is CASSLDGDYFTGELFF.